This TCR beta chain was sequenced for a study of T cells after yellow fever vaccination. Overall study findings and caveats: A limited proportion of clonotypes was detected within both the CD4 and CD8 compartments. Contaminants from the bulk population, in the form of abundant clonotypes, could be found in FACS-sorted repertoires.

In making TCR cDNA, 5'RACE template switching added a universal primer site and UMIs to it. TCRdb reanalysed the 5' RACE reads using MiXCR and keeps one entry per CDR3 protein. The profile covers roughly 400,000 distinct CDR3 sequences, with around a sixth appearing a single time and about a sixth taken by the ten largest. This clonotype was counted ten times or more. Its antigen is unknown. From germline, CDR1 is SGHTA and CDR2 FQGNSA. V shed 5 bases and J shed 5 bases, with 16 bases lying between them. The CDR3 is 14 residues long. The sequence was collected from a man younger than 35 who received the YFV17D yellow fever vaccine. The chain is built from TRBV7-2 and TRBJ2-7; D is ambiguous. Sequences were derived from PBMCs, sampled before the yellow fever booster vaccination. The CDR3 nucleotides are TGTGCCAGCAGCAGATCGGACGGCTACGACGAGCAGTACTTC. Translation: CASSRSDGYDEQYF. Drawing the rest from reference TRBV7-2 and TRBJ2-7, the complete variable domain is GAGVSQSPSNKVTEKGKDVELRCDPISGHTALYWYRQSLGQGLEFLIYFQGNSAPDKSGLPSDRFSAERTGGSVSTLTIQRTQQEDSAVYLCASSRSDGYDEQYFGPGTRLTVT.